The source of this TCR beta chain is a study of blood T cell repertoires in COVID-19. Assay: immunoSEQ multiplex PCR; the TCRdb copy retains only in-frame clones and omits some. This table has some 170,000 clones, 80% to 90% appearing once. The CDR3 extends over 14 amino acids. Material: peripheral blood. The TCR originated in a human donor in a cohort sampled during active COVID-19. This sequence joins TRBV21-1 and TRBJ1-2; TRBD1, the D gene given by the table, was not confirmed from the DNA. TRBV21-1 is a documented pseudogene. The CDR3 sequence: CASSTTGGNYGYTF. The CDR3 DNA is TGTGCCAGCAGCACGACAGGGGGGAACTATGGCTACACCTTC.